This T cell receptor beta chain was sequenced during a study of shared clonotypes between healthy human individuals. The overall study: Donors were two women and a few men aged 18 to 49.

The germline V and J ends were trimmed by 1 base and 5 bases, with 17 bases remaining between them. Germline assignment: CDR1 SGHAT and CDR2 FQNNGV. The CDR3 spans 17 residues. Each donor was a Caucasian adult residing in Nashville, Tennessee. TCRdb keeps only in-frame clones here, not all; method: immunoSEQ multiplex PCR. The sample lists approximately 1.5 million clones, approximately 98.5% occurring once. Study-level findings and limits: The sharing of approximately 4.6% of naive CD4 clonotypes was seen across a handful of donors.

Worth noting for this clone: Its antigen is not identified.

This TCR derives from a young man in good health. The gene calls are TRBV11-2 and TRBJ2-2, with D possibly TRBD2 on 5 matching bases. Sequencing was done on a sample of naive CD4+ T cells sorted from blood. Subset meaning: CD45RA+ positively selected. The CDR3 DNA reads as TGTGCCAGCAGCTTAGGTCGACCCGGTCGGGGAACCGGGGAGCTGTTTTTT. Translation gives CASSLGRPGRGTGELFF.